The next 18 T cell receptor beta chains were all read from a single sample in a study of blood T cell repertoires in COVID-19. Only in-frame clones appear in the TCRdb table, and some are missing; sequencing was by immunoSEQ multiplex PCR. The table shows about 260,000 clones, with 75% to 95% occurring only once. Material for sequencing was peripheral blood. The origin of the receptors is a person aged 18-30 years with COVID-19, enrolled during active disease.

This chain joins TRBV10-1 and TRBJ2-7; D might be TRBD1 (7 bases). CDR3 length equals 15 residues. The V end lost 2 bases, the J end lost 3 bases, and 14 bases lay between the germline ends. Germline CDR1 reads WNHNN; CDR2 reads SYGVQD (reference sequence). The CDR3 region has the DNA TGCGCCAGCAGTGAGGGAGGGGGCTTGCTCTACGAGCAGTACTTC. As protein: CASSEGGGLLYEQYF.

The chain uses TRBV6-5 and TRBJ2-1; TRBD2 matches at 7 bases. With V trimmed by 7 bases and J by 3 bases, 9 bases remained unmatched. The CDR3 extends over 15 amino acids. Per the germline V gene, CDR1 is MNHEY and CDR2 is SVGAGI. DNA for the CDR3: TGTGCCAGCAAAAGAGGGCCTAGCGGCTACAATGAGCAGTTCTTC. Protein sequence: CASKRGPSGYNEQFF.

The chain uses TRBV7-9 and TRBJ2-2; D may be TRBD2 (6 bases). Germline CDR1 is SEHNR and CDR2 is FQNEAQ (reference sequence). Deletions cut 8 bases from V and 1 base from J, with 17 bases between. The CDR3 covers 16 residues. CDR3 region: CASRGETVRNTGELFF. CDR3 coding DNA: TGTGCCAGCCGCGGGGAAACAGTCCGGAACACCGGGGAGCTGTTTTTT.

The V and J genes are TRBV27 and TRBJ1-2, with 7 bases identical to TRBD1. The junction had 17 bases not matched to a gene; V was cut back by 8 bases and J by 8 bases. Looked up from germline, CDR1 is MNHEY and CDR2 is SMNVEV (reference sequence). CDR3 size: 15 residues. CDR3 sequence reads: CASWPTGEGVYGYTF. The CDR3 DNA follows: TGTGCCAGCTGGCCCACAGGGGAAGGGGTATACGGCTACACCTTC.

The CDR3: CASSFLAGHGPFF. The DNA of the CDR3 is TGTGCCAGCAGCTTTTTAGCGGGTCACGGGCCGTTCTTC. The chain employs TRBV7-9 and TRBJ2-1; 7 nucleotides agree with TRBD2. Trimming took 3 bases from V and 15 from J; bases not matched to a gene: 11. CDR3 length equals 13 residues. CDR1 is SEHNR, CDR2 FQNEAQ, per germline (reference sequence). Together with reference TRBV7-9 and TRBJ2-1, the CDR3 gives the full variable domain: DTGVSQNPRHKITKRGQNVTFRCDPISEHNRLYWYRQTLGQGPEFLTYFQNEAQLEKSRLLSDRFSAERPKGSFSTLEIQRTEQGDSAMYLCASSFLAGHGPFFGPGTRLTVL.

CDR3 bases: TGTGCCAGCAGCGTAAGAGGAACTAGCATGATGGATACGCAGTATTTT. This gives the protein CASSVRGTSMMDTQYF. The V call is TRBV9, the J call TRBJ2-3, with D possibly matching TRBD2 (6 bases). Germline CDR1 SGDLS, CDR2 YYNGEE. This CDR3 has 16 amino acids. V lost 1 base and J 6 bases, leaving 18 bases between the germline ends.

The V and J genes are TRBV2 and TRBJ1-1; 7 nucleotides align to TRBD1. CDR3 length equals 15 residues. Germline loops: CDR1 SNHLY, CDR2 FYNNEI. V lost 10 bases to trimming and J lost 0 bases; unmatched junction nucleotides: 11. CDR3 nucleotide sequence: TGTGCCACCACAGGGACAGATCTCATGAACACTGAAGCTTTCTTT. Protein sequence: CATTGTDLMNTEAFF.

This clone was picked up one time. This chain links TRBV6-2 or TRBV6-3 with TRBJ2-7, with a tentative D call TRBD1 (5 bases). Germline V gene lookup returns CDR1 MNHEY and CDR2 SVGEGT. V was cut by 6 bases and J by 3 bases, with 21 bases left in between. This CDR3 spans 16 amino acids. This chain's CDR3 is CASSRGPEQVIYEQYF. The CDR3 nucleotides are TGTGCCAGCAGCCGTGGTCCGGAACAGGTAATCTACGAGCAGTACTTC.

The CDR3 is CASGLVPLGERSSYNEQFF. In nucleotides, the CDR3 is TGTGCTAGTGGTTTGGTACCCCTCGGGGAGAGGAGCTCCTACAATGAGCAGTTCTTC. The chain joins TRBV12-5 to TRBJ2-1, with a possible D match to TRBD2 (5 bases). This CDR3 region has 19 residues. V gave up 0 bases and J gave up 0 bases, with 18 bases separating them. Germline CDR1 reads LGHNT; CDR2 reads FRNRAP.

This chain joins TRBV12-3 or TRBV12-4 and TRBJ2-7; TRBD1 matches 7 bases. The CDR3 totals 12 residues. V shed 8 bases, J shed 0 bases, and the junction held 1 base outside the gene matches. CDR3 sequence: CASGQASYEQYF. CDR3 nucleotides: TGTGCCAGCGGACAGGCCTCCTACGAGCAGTACTTC.

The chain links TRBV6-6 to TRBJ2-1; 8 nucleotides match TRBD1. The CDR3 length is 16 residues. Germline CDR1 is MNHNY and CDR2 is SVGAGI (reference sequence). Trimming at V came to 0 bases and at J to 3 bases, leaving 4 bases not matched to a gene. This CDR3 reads CASSYSARGLYNEQFF. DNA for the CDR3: TGTGCCAGCAGTTACTCGGCCAGGGGGCTCTACAATGAGCAGTTCTTC.

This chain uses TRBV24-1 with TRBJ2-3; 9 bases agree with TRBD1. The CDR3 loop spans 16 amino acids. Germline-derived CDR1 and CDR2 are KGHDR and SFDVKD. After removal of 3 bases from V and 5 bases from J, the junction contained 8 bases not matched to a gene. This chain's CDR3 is CATSDPSGTGIDTQYF. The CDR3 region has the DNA TGTGCCACCAGTGATCCAAGCGGGACAGGGATAGATACGCAGTATTTT.

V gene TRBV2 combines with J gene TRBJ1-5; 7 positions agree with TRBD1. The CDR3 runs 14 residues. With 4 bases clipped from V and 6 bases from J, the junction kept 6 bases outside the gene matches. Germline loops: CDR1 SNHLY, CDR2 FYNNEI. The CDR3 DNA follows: TGTGCCAGCAGTGGACAGGGTTCGGGTCAGCCCCAGCATTTT. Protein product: CASSGQGSGQPQHF.

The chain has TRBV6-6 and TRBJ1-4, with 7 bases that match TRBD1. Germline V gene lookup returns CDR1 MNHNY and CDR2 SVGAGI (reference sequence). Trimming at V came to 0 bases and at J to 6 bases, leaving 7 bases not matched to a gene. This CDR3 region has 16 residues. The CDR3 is CASSYSDRERDEKLFF. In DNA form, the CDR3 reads TGTGCCAGCAGTTACTCCGACAGGGAGAGGGATGAAAAACTGTTTTTT.

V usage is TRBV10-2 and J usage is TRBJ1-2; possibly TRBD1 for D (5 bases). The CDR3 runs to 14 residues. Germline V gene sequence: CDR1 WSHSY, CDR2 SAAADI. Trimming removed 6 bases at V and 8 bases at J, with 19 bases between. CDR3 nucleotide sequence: TGCGCCAGCAGGTTTGGAGGCAGGGAGGGCGGCTACACCTTC. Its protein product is CASRFGGREGGYTF.

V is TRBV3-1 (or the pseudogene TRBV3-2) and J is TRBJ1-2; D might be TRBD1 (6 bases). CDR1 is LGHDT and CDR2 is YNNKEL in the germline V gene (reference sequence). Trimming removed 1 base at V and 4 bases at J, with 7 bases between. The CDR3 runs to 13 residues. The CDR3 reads CASSQGDIYGYTF. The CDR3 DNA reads TGTGCCAGCAGCCAAGGGGACATCTATGGCTACACCTTC.

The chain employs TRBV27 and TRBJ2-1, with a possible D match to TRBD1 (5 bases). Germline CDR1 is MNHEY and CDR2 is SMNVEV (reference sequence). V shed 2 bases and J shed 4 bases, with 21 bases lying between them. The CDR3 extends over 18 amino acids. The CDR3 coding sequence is TGTGCCAGCAGTTTAACCCCTCCAAAGCCAGGGTCGTACAATGAGCAGTTCTTC. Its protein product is CASSLTPPKPGSYNEQFF.

CDR3 coding DNA: TGCAGCGTTTTAATAGGGGGACCCTACGAGCAGTACTTC. Amino acids: CSVLIGGPYEQYF. V usage is TRBV29-1 and J usage is TRBJ2-7; perhaps TRBD1 as D (6 bases). The CDR3 is made up of 13 amino acids. V was trimmed by 5 bases and J by 2 bases, leaving 13 bases between them. Germline V CDR1 and CDR2: SQVTM, ANQGSEA.